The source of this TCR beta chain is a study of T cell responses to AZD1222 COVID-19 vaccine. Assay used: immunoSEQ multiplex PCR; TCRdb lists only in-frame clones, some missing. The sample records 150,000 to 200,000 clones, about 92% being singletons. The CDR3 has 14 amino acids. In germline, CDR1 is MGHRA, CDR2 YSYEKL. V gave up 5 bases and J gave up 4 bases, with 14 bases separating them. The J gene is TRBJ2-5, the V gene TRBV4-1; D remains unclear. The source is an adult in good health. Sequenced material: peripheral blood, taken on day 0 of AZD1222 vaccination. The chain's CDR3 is CASSVRTDVETQYF. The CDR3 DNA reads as TGCGCCAGCAGCGTCCGGACCGACGTAGAGACCCAGTACTTC.